These 28 T cell receptor beta chains came from one sample sequenced in a study of shared clonotypes between healthy human individuals. Data came from immunoSEQ multiplex PCR; TCRdb stores just in-frame clones and leaves some out. Here the sample spans 2.3 million or so clones, 90% to 95% being singletons. The source material was naive CD4+ T cells from PBMCs. Subset: CD45RA+ positively selected. The receptor source for this set is a man aged 18-30 years in good health. Some clones in this sample may be carry-over from other donors' samples.

CDR3 coding DNA: TGTGCCAGCAGCCGAGGCCTGTTCGACAGGGGACCTAGTGAAGCTTTCTTT. This encodes CASSRGLFDRGPSEAFF. The chain employs TRBV11-2 and TRBJ1-1; 8 nucleotides align to TRBD1. The germline gives CDR1 SGHAT, CDR2 FQNNGV. CDR3 length: 17 residues. V was pared by 5 bases and J by 7 bases, with 18 bases of the junction left unmatched.

The rearrangement links TRBV2 to TRBJ1-6; 7 positions agree with TRBD1. This CDR3 has 15 amino acids. The V gene's germline CDR1 is SNHLY and CDR2 FYNNEI. Trimming at V came to 7 bases and at J to 6 bases, leaving 9 bases not matched to a gene. CDR3 sequence reads: CASTHETGSNSPLHF. For the CDR3, the DNA is TGTGCCAGCACTCATGAGACAGGGTCTAATTCACCCCTCCACTTT.

The CDR3 sequence is CASSEQYF. As DNA, the CDR3 is TGTGCCAGCAGCGAACAGTACTTC. This chain links TRBV28 with TRBJ2-5, with D unresolved. Germline V gives CDR1 MDHEN, CDR2 SYDVKM. There are 8 residues in the CDR3. With 6 bases removed from V and 11 bases from J, the gap between germline ends came to 4 bases.

The chain employs TRBV9 and TRBJ1-2; D is unclear. The CDR3 covers 12 residues. Germline assignment: CDR1 SGDLS and CDR2 YYNGEE. V was shortened by 4 bases and J by 4 bases, with 8 bases between the two germline ends. The CDR3 here is CASSHGGYGYTF. The CDR3 DNA is TGTGCCAGCAGCCACGGTGGCTATGGCTACACCTTC.

The chain uses TRBV11-2 and TRBJ2-7; TRBD2 aligns across 14 bases. CDR1 and CDR2 (germline): SGHAT, FQNNGV. This CDR3 region has 15 residues. V dropped 5 bases and J dropped 2; count of bases not matched to a gene: 2. In DNA, the CDR3 is TGTGCCAGCAGCGGGGGACTAGCGGGAGCCTACGAGCAGTACTTC. This translates into CASSGGLAGAYEQYF. The complete variable domain, with remaining parts taken from reference TRBV11-2 and TRBJ2-7, reads EAGVAQSPRYKIIEKRQSVAFWCNPISGHATLYWYQQILGQGPKLLIQFQNNGVVDDSQLPKDRFSAERLKGVDSTLKIQPAKLEDSAVYLCASSGGLAGAYEQYFGPGTRLTVT.

This rearrangement joins TRBV7-9 to TRBJ1-6; D remains unclear. CDR1 is SEHNR, CDR2 FQNEAQ, per germline (reference sequence). The V gene lost 6 bases and the J gene lost 10 bases, with 13 bases spanning the gap. There are 13 residues in the CDR3. CDR3 coding DNA: TGTGCCAGCAGTCCCTCAGGAGAATCACCCCTCCACTTT. As protein: CASSPSGESPLHF.

V and J are TRBV14 and TRBJ1-1, with D unresolved. The CDR3 is made up of 14 amino acids. Germline CDR1 reads SGHDN; CDR2 reads FVKESK. Trimming pared 1 base from V and 3 bases from J, leaving 9 bases between. The chain's CDR3 is CASSQVVGYTEAFF. CDR3 sequence (DNA): TGTGCCAGCAGCCAAGTAGTGGGGTACACTGAAGCTTTCTTT.

The chain links TRBV6-5 to TRBJ2-1; 9 bases are shared with TRBD1. Germline CDR1 reads MNHEY; CDR2 reads SVGAGI. The CDR3 is 15 residues long. V lost 6 bases and J lost 4; bases outside the gene matches: 7. This CDR3 is CASSRAGTGYNEQFF. The CDR3 coding sequence is TGTGCCAGCAGCCGAGCAGGGACAGGGTACAATGAGCAGTTCTTC.

Turning to this clone: The same CDR3 can be traced to other DNA sequences in this sample. The chain recombines TRBV28 with TRBJ1-4; D gene unclear. V lost 6 bases, J lost 5 bases, and 10 bases lay in between. The CDR3 totals 13 residues. The germline gives CDR1 MDHEN, CDR2 SYDVKM. The CDR3 reads CASSPPANEKLFF. In nucleotides, the CDR3 is TGTGCCAGCAGCCCCCCGGCGAATGAAAAACTGTTTTTT.

This sequence joins TRBV19 and TRBJ2-3; 7 bases agree with TRBD2. Germline lookup yields CDR1 LNHDA and CDR2 SQIVND (reference sequence). The CDR3 length is 14 residues. V trimming: 7 bases; J trimming: 5 bases; junction bases outside the gene matches: 9. This CDR3 is CASTPSREGDTQYF. For the CDR3, the DNA is TGTGCCAGTACCCCCAGTAGGGAGGGAGATACGCAGTATTTT.

This clone showed up just once. J is TRBJ2-7 and V is TRBV6-5, with D unresolved. CDR1 and CDR2 from the germline V gene are MNHEY and SVGAGI. V lost 6 bases, J lost 1 base, and 10 bases lay in between. The CDR3 contains 13 residues. CDR3 in amino acids: CASSLDKSYEQYF. The CDR3 DNA reads as TGTGCCAGCAGCCTTGACAAGTCCTACGAGCAGTACTTC.

This rearrangement joins TRBV4-2 to TRBJ2-5, with D maybe TRBD1 (5 bases). Germline loops: CDR1 LGHNA, CDR2 YNFKEQ. This CDR3 is 14 amino acids long. Deletions cut 2 bases from V and 5 bases from J, with 12 bases between. The DNA for the CDR3 is TGTGCCAGCAGCCAACCCAGGGTTGGGGAGACCCAGTACTTC. Translating it yields CASSQPRVGETQYF.

The chain recombines TRBV11-2 with TRBJ2-1, with TRBD2 matching 8 bases. There are 16 residues in the CDR3. The ends lost 1 base at V and 4 bases at J; junction bases unmatched: 6. Germline V gene data show CDR1 as SGHAT and CDR2 as FQNNGV. CDR3 DNA: TGTGCCAGCAGCTTAGTCAGGCTAGCGGGTTACAATGAGCAGTTCTTC. It codes for CASSLVRLAGYNEQFF.

The rearrangement joins TRBV6-5 to TRBJ2-7; D call uncertain. From germline, CDR1 is MNHEY and CDR2 SVGAGI. This CDR3 is built from 15 residues. Deletions cut 0 bases from V and 0 bases from J, with 9 bases between. In DNA form, the CDR3 reads TGTGCCAGCAGTTACTCCCCCAGCAACTCCTACGAGCAGTACTTC. Translated: CASSYSPSNSYEQYF.

This clone was detected once. The same CDR3 arises from other DNA sequences in this sample as well. The chain joins TRBV2 to TRBJ2-7; 7 nucleotides agree with TRBD1. Trimming at V came to 2 bases and at J to 4 bases, leaving 5 bases not matched to a gene. The CDR3 has 14 amino acids. From germline, CDR1 is SNHLY and CDR2 FYNNEI. CDR3 sequence reads: CASSEQGVGYEQYF. CDR3 sequence (DNA): TGTGCCAGCAGTGAACAGGGGGTGGGTTACGAGCAGTACTTC.

The rearrangement links TRBV5-1 to TRBJ2-7, with 7 bases that match TRBD1. V was pared by 4 bases and J by 6 bases, with 10 bases of the junction left unmatched. The CDR3 is 14 residues long. Germline CDR1 SGHRS, CDR2 YFSETQ. The CDR3 sequence: CASSARQGRAEQYF. DNA for the CDR3: TGCGCCAGCAGCGCCCGACAGGGTAGGGCCGAGCAGTACTTC. Using reference TRBV5-1 and TRBJ2-7 for the parts outside the CDR3, the full variable domain is KAGVTQTPRYLIKTRGQQVTLSCSPISGHRSVSWYQQTPGQGLQFLFEYFSETQRNKGNFPGRFSGRQFSNSRSEMNVSTLELGDSALYLCASSARQGRAEQYFGPGTRLTVT.

The chain recombines TRBV14 with TRBJ1-2; D gene uncertain. The CDR3 extends over 15 amino acids. Trimming cost V 4 bases and J 1 base, with 13 bases left between them. Germline V gene data show CDR1 as SGHDN and CDR2 as FVKESK. CDR3 sequence reads: CASSPGQYSNYGYTF. DNA for the CDR3: TGTGCCAGCAGCCCCGGGCAGTACAGTAACTATGGCTACACCTTC.

The chain couples TRBV2 to TRBJ1-5; no reliable D call. Germline V gives CDR1 SNHLY, CDR2 FYNNEI. The ends were cut back, 3 bases at V and 11 bases at J, with 11 bases in the middle. This CDR3 comprises 12 residues. Written as DNA, the CDR3 is TGTGCCAGCAGTGACCATGCGGAGTCCCAGCATTTT. This translates into CASSDHAESQHF.

The J gene is TRBJ2-7, the V gene TRBV7-2, with D tentatively TRBD2 (5 bases). This CDR3 contains 13 residues. CDR1 is SGHTA, CDR2 FQGNSA, per germline. V lost 8 bases and J lost 0, with 11 bases in between. In DNA form, the CDR3 reads TGTGCCAGCGGGCGGGCTAGCTCCTACGAGCAGTACTTC. It codes for CASGRASSYEQYF.

The chain has TRBV19 and TRBJ2-5; no reliable D call. V shed 5 bases and J shed 4 bases, with 11 bases lying between them. The CDR3 extends over 13 amino acids. Germline values: CDR1 LNHDA, CDR2 SQIVND (reference sequence). The CDR3 DNA sequence: TGTGCCAGTAGTCTTCAATGGTCAGAGACCCAGTACTTC. Amino acids: CASSLQWSETQYF.

Regarding this clone: The sample contains more than one DNA sequence encoding this CDR3. CDR3 sequence reads: CASSLVGGTYNEQFF. The CDR3 bases are TGTGCCAGCAGCTTAGTCGGCGGAACGTACAATGAGCAGTTCTTC. The V gene is TRBV11-3, the J gene TRBJ2-1, with no clear D. The CDR3 totals 15 residues. In germline, CDR1 is SGHNT, CDR2 YENEEA. The V end was cut by 1 base, the J end by 4 bases, with 11 bases between.

This rearrangement joins TRBV19 to TRBJ2-7; D may be TRBD1 (6 bases). Deletions cut 3 bases from V and 2 bases from J, with 17 bases between. The germline V gene has CDR1 LNHDA and CDR2 SQIVND (reference sequence). This CDR3 is 16 amino acids long. The CDR3 here is CASSIVGALTAYEQYF. CDR3 DNA sequence: TGTGCCAGTAGTATTGTGGGGGCCCTCACCGCCTACGAGCAGTACTTC.

On this clone itself: Other DNA sequences in this sample translate to the same CDR3. The V gene is TRBV5-1, the J gene TRBJ2-3, with unresolved D. There are 14 residues in the CDR3. V was clipped by 0 bases and J by 3 bases, with 8 bases between them. The germline gives CDR1 SGHRS, CDR2 YFSETQ. CDR3 residues: CASSLVLGTDTQYF. As DNA, the CDR3 is TGCGCCAGCAGCTTGGTGCTGGGTACAGATACGCAGTATTTT. Looking up the rest from reference TRBV5-1 and TRBJ2-3 gives the full variable domain: KAGVTQTPRYLIKTRGQQVTLSCSPISGHRSVSWYQQTPGQGLQFLFEYFSETQRNKGNFPGRFSGRQFSNSRSEMNVSTLELGDSALYLCASSLVLGTDTQYFGPGTRLTVL.

The gene calls are TRBV29-1 and TRBJ2-5; 9 bases are a match to TRBD2. V shed 6 bases, J shed 3 bases, and the junction held 11 bases outside the gene matches. Germline CDR1 and CDR2: SQVTM and ANQGSEA. This CDR3 has 15 amino acids. CDR3 residues: CSVKRGAREEETQYF. CDR3 DNA: TGCAGCGTCAAGCGGGGGGCAAGGGAAGAAGAGACCCAGTACTTC.

This clone showed up just a few times. The gene calls are TRBV11-2 and TRBJ1-1; D remains unclear. Germline V gives CDR1 SGHAT, CDR2 FQNNGV. The V and J ends lost 6 bases and 3 bases respectively, with 8 bases between them. This CDR3 has 12 residues. This chain's CDR3 is CASRRGDTEAFF. The CDR3 nucleotides read TGTGCCAGCAGACGGGGTGACACTGAAGCTTTCTTT.

Notes on this clone: The identical CDR3 is also encoded by other nucleotide sequences in the sample. V gene TRBV29-1 combines with J gene TRBJ2-3; D might be TRBD2 (5 bases). The CDR3 totals 13 residues. The V end was cut by 4 bases, the J end by 1 base, with 9 bases between. CDR1 SQVTM and CDR2 ANQGSEA come from the germline V gene. The CDR3 loop reads CSVVWGGTDTQYF. DNA of the CDR3: TGCAGCGTTGTTTGGGGAGGCACAGATACGCAGTATTTT.

Of note for this clone: Other DNA sequences in the sample encode the same CDR3. The rearrangement uses TRBV19 and TRBJ2-6, with a weak D call TRBD1 (6 bases). CDR3 length equals 15 residues. Germline V gives CDR1 LNHDA, CDR2 SQIVND (reference sequence). V lost 5 bases and J 2 bases, leaving 10 bases between the germline ends. This CDR3 is CASSLQGAGANVLTF. In DNA form, the CDR3 reads TGTGCCAGTAGTTTACAGGGTGCTGGGGCCAACGTCCTGACTTTC.

V and J are TRBV7-8 and TRBJ1-4; D not certain. The V gene lost 2 bases and the J gene lost 4 bases, with 14 bases spanning the gap. This CDR3 is 16 amino acids long. In germline, CDR1 is SGHVS, CDR2 FQNEAQ. The CDR3 nucleotides read TGTGCCAGCAGCTTATTCCGCGGGAACCTTAATGAAAAACTGTTTTTT. Translation gives CASSLFRGNLNEKLFF.